This is a list of T cell receptor beta chains from one sample in a study of blood T cell repertoires in COVID-19. Sequencing used immunoSEQ multiplex PCR; TCRdb keeps in-frame clones, though not all of them. Among some 200,000 clones listed, about nine tenths were seen once. The source material was peripheral blood. The receptors were gathered from a man between 70 and 80 years old with acute or convalescent COVID-19. Both conserved end residues are part of each CDR3. A D gene is named only where the DNA matches it firmly. Part of the rows lack a size; the others show once, few, many or a class for expanded clones.

CAAGGGGYGYTF	TGTGCCGCCGGAGGGGGGGGCTATGGCTACACCTTC	-	TRBV15	TRBJ1-2	-
CASSLETGTGYTF	TGCGCCAGCAGCTTGGAGACAGGGACTGGCTACACCTTC	TRBD1	TRBV5-1	TRBJ1-2	-
CATSSRTVEAFF	TGTGCCACCAGCAGCCGGACAGTTGAAGCTTTCTTT	-	TRBV15	TRBJ1-1	-
CASSLDRGSYNEQFF	TGTGCCAGCAGCTTGGACAGGGGGTCGTACAATGAGCAGTTCTTC	TRBD1	TRBV5-4	TRBJ2-1	-
CASSQGAGLNTEAFF	TGCGCCAGCAGCCAAGGGGCAGGCCTGAACACTGAAGCTTTCTTT	-	TRBV4-1	TRBJ1-1	-
CASRQGPDTQYF	TGTGCCAGCCGTCAGGGGCCAGATACGCAGTATTTT	-	TRBV6-5	TRBJ2-3	-
CASSLEAGPPLPLHF	TGCGCCAGCAGCTTGGAGGCAGGCCCTCCTTTGCCCCTCCACTTT	-	TRBV5-1	TRBJ1-6	-
CASSEYKLQHF	TGTGCCAGCAGTGAATATAAGCTCCAGCATTTT	-	TRBV2	TRBJ1-5	once
CASSFAWASYNEQFF	TGTGCCAGCAGCTTCGCATGGGCCTCCTACAATGAGCAGTTCTTC	-	TRBV7-2	TRBJ2-1	-
CASSLKDKGPGRAFF	TGTGCCAGCAGCTTGAAGGACAAAGGGCCGGGTAGAGCTTTCTTT	-	TRBV5-4	TRBJ1-1	-
CASRGGVGGQETQYF	TGTGCCAGCAGAGGGGGGGTGGGTGGTCAAGAGACCCAGTACTTC	-	TRBV5-4	TRBJ2-5	-
CSVDGLAGMDEQYF	TGCAGCGTTGACGGCCTAGCGGGAATGGACGAGCAGTACTTC	TRBD2	TRBV29-1	TRBJ2-7	once
CASSGPRTSGLGRSYNEQFF	TGTGCCAGCAGCGGGCCCCGGACTAGCGGCCTGGGGAGATCCTACAATGAGCAGTTCTTC	TRBD2	TRBV9	TRBJ2-1	-
CATSDLTSEDTQYF	TGTGCCACCAGTGATTTGACCAGTGAAGATACGCAGTATTTT	-	TRBV24-1	TRBJ2-3	-
CASSPTGLQPQHF	TGTGCCAGCAGCCCTACAGGGCTTCAGCCCCAGCATTTT	-	TRBV3-1/TRBV3-2	TRBJ1-5	few
CASSPPSGRNPSYNEQFF	TGCGCCAGCAGTCCTCCTAGCGGGAGGAACCCCTCCTACAATGAGCAGTTCTTC	TRBD2	TRBV4-1	TRBJ2-1	-
CASSPSTADNSPLHF	TGTGCCAGCTCACCATCGACGGCGGATAATTCACCCCTCCACTTT	-	TRBV18	TRBJ1-6	-
CASSLERNTDTQYF	TGCGCCAGCAGCTTGGAGCGGAACACAGATACGCAGTATTTT	-	TRBV5-1	TRBJ2-3	once
CASSPLGGPYEQYF	TGTGCCAGCAGCCCGCTAGGGGGACCCTACGAGCAGTACTTC	-	TRBV27	TRBJ2-7	many
CASSLDKDEQYF	TGTGCCAGCAGCCTCGACAAAGACGAGCAGTACTTC	-	TRBV9	TRBJ2-7	-
CASSDRGSQHF	TGTGCCAGCTCGGACAGGGGGTCCCAGCATTTT	TRBD1	TRBV6-5	TRBJ1-5	-
CASSPGLAGSGETQYF	TGTGCCAGCAGTCCGGGACTAGCGGGGTCGGGGGAGACCCAGTACTTC	TRBD2	TRBV5-4	TRBJ2-5	once
CASSLRPGGGDHEQYF	TGTGCCAGCAGCTTACGGCCGGGAGGGGGGGACCACGAGCAGTACTTC	TRBD2	TRBV7-3	TRBJ2-7	once
CASSFSQLSSGNTIYF	TGTGCCAGCAGCTTTTCTCAGTTAAGCTCTGGAAACACCATATATTTT	-	TRBV7-2	TRBJ1-3	-
CASSFGGTRQETQYF	TGCGCCAGCAGCTTCGGGGGGACTCGACAAGAGACCCAGTACTTC	TRBD2	TRBV5-1	TRBJ2-5	-
CASSNSPGAAPYGYTF	TGTGCCAGCAGCAACTCGCCTGGGGCAGCTCCTTATGGCTACACCTTC	-	TRBV2	TRBJ1-2	once
CASSFTGFGYTF	TGTGCCAGCAGCTTTACAGGGTTTGGCTACACCTTC	-	TRBV7-2	TRBJ1-2	-
CASSLVGRNTEAFF	TGCGCCAGCAGCTTGGTAGGGAGGAACACTGAAGCTTTCTTT	-	TRBV5-1	TRBJ1-1	-
CASSGQGAVGYTF	TGTGCCAGCAGTGGGCAGGGGGCGGTTGGCTACACCTTC	TRBD1	TRBV27	TRBJ1-2	-
CASSPGLIPYGYTF	TGTGCCAGCAGCCCCGGACTGATACCCTATGGCTACACCTTC	-	TRBV27	TRBJ1-2	once
CASSRRDSGADTQYF	TGTGCCAGCAGCCGCCGGGACAGTGGGGCAGATACGCAGTATTTT	TRBD1	TRBV5-8	TRBJ2-3	-
CAVTAGANSPLHF	TGTGCCGTAACGGCAGGGGCCAATTCACCCCTCCACTTT	-	TRBV19	TRBJ1-6	-
CASSLGPVGGTEAFF	TGTGCCAGCAGCTTGGGCCCAGTGGGAGGCACTGAAGCTTTCTTT	-	TRBV5-6	TRBJ1-1	-
CASSQIRLLRQETQYF	TGTGCCAGCTCACAAATTAGACTTCTCCGGCAAGAGACCCAGTACTTC	-	TRBV18	TRBJ2-5	-
CASNPRDSYYEQYF	TGTGCCAGCAACCCCCGGGACAGTTACTACGAGCAGTACTTC	TRBD1	TRBV5-6	TRBJ2-7	-
CASSQTDPSGETQYF	TGTGCCAGCAGCCAGACGGATCCGTCAGGAGAGACCCAGTACTTC	-	TRBV28	TRBJ2-5	-
CASSQGPGQGYEQYF	TGTGCCAGCAGCCAGGGCCCGGGACAGGGGTACGAGCAGTACTTC	TRBD1	TRBV3-1/TRBV3-2	TRBJ2-7	-
CAIRGTSGYEQYF	TGTGCCATCAGGGGGACTAGCGGATACGAGCAGTACTTC	TRBD2	TRBV10-3	TRBJ2-7	-
CASSPQPQGTEAFF	TGTGCCAGCAGCCCGCAGCCACAGGGAACTGAAGCTTTCTTT	-	TRBV5-5	TRBJ1-1	-
CASTVSSYEQYF	TGTGCCAGCACAGTGTCATCCTACGAGCAGTACTTC	-	TRBV6-5	TRBJ2-7	-
CASRISGNNEQFF	TGTGCCAGCAGGATTAGCGGGAACAATGAGCAGTTCTTC	TRBD2	TRBV6-5	TRBJ2-1	-
CASSPAGGRVIGELFF	TGTGCCAGCAGCCCAGCGGGCGGGAGGGTAATCGGGGAGCTGTTTTTT	TRBD2	TRBV7-2	TRBJ2-2	-
CASRKNREGNTGELFF	TGTGCCAGCAGGAAGAATAGGGAGGGGAACACCGGGGAGCTGTTTTTT	TRBD2	TRBV2	TRBJ2-2	-
CASSSGGNTGELFF	TGTGCCAGCAGCTCTGGAGGGAACACCGGGGAGCTGTTTTTT	-	TRBV11-3	TRBJ2-2	-
CASATGGFGYTF	TGTGCCAGCGCGACAGGGGGCTTCGGCTACACCTTC	TRBD1	TRBV6-5	TRBJ1-2	-
CASSIMVRAEAFF	TGTGCCAGTAGTATAATGGTGAGAGCTGAAGCTTTCTTT	-	TRBV19	TRBJ1-1	-
CASSLGRQETQYF	TGTGCCAGCAGCCTCGGGAGACAAGAGACCCAGTACTTC	-	TRBV6-2/TRBV6-3	TRBJ2-5	-
CASSKAPPDRYTDTQYF	TGTGCCAGCAGCAAAGCCCCCCCGGACAGATACACAGATACGCAGTATTTT	-	TRBV21-1	TRBJ2-3	-
CASRFPGLAGRETQYF	TGTGCCAGCAGATTTCCCGGACTAGCGGGTCGGGAGACCCAGTACTTC	TRBD2	TRBV2	TRBJ2-5	-
CASSQDQGGQFF	TGTGCCAGCAGCCAAGATCAAGGAGGGCAGTTCTTC	-	TRBV3-1/TRBV3-2	TRBJ2-1	-
CASKIQGSHGELFF	TGTGCCAGCAAAATACAGGGGTCCCACGGGGAGCTGTTTTTT	TRBD1	TRBV6-5	TRBJ2-2	-
CASTGDYEQYF	TGTGCCAGCACAGGGGACTACGAGCAGTACTTC	-	TRBV25-1	TRBJ2-7	many
CASSGMGHPEGNTEAFF	TGCGCCAGCAGTGGAATGGGACACCCGGAAGGGAACACTGAAGCTTTCTTT	-	TRBV10-1	TRBJ1-1	-
CASSIGTSGYYYEQYF	TGCGCCAGCAGCATAGGGACTAGCGGATACTACTACGAGCAGTACTTC	TRBD2	TRBV5-1	TRBJ2-7	-
CASGRTGQNTEAFF	TGCGCCAGCGGAAGGACGGGACAGAACACTGAAGCTTTCTTT	-	TRBV5-1	TRBJ1-1	-
CATSRGSGGYNSPLHF	TGTGCCACCAGCAGAGGTTCAGGGGGCTATAATTCACCCCTCCACTTT	TRBD1	TRBV15	TRBJ1-6	-